Listed below are T cell receptor beta chains from one sample, sequenced in a study of CD8 T cells in Susac syndrome. TCRdb processed the immunoSEQ multiplex PCR reads anew with MiXCR; each CDR3 protein has one entry. The repertoire holds more than 150,000 distinct CDR3 sequences, with around 96% as singletons. Sequenced input: CD4+ T cells from PBMCs. The receptor source for this set is a human donor with Susac syndrome. Each CDR3 is given with its conserved first and last residue. The D gene is left open where the match is weak. Some rows mark clone size as missing; the rest say once, few, many or name a class of expanded clone.

j_call: TRBJ2-5
clone_size: .
v_call: TRBV20-1
d_call: .
cdr3_nt: TGCAGTGCGGACGCGGGGGCCAAAGAGACCCAGTACTTC
cdr3_aa: CSADAGAKETQYF

j_call: TRBJ1-5
clone_size: .
v_call: TRBV20-1
d_call: .
cdr3_nt: TGCAGTGCTAAGAGATCAGGGGCGGCGGGGCAGCCCCAGCATTTT
cdr3_aa: CSAKRSGAAGQPQHF

j_call: TRBJ2-2
clone_size: .
v_call: TRBV29-1
d_call: TRBD1
cdr3_nt: TGCAGCGTAACCGGGACAGGGGCCGCGAACACCGGGGAGCTGTTTTTT
cdr3_aa: CSVTGTGAANTGELFF

j_call: TRBJ1-1
clone_size: .
v_call: TRBV5-4
d_call: .
cdr3_nt: TGTGCCAGCAGCTTCATTTCAGGGAACACTGAAGCTTTCTTT
cdr3_aa: CASSFISGNTEAFF

j_call: TRBJ2-3
clone_size: .
v_call: TRBV3-1
d_call: .
cdr3_nt: TGTGCCAGCAGCCGGATCACGCACACTTCAGGAGATACGCAGTATTTT
cdr3_aa: CASSRITHTSGDTQYF

j_call: TRBJ2-7
clone_size: .
v_call: TRBV5-1
d_call: TRBD2
cdr3_nt: TGCGCCAGCAGCTCCGGGGGGTGGGAGCAGTACTTC
cdr3_aa: CASSSGGWEQYF

j_call: TRBJ2-6
clone_size: .
v_call: TRBV7-8
d_call: TRBD2
cdr3_nt: TGTGCCAGCCTCGTAAATCAGGGGACTAGCAGAGATGGGGCCAACGTCCTGACTTTC
cdr3_aa: CASLVNQGTSRDGANVLTF

j_call: TRBJ1-5
clone_size: .
v_call: TRBV2
d_call: TRBD1
cdr3_nt: TGTGCCAGCAGTGGGGGACAGGGGGCTCTACAGCCCCAGCATTTT
cdr3_aa: CASSGGQGALQPQHF

j_call: TRBJ1-3
clone_size: .
v_call: TRBV3-1
d_call: .
cdr3_nt: TGTGCCAGCAGCCAAGAGTTAGGTTTGTCGGGAAACACCATATATTTT
cdr3_aa: CASSQELGLSGNTIYF

j_call: TRBJ2-2
clone_size: .
v_call: TRBV29-1
d_call: TRBD1
cdr3_nt: TGCAGCGTTGCTCGACAGGGTGACACCGGGGAGCTGTTTTTT
cdr3_aa: CSVARQGDTGELFF

j_call: TRBJ1-2
clone_size: .
v_call: TRBV6-2/TRBV6-3
d_call: .
cdr3_nt: TGTGCCAGCAGTTACTCGAGGGACGGTAACTATGGCTACACCTTC
cdr3_aa: CASSYSRDGNYGYTF

j_call: TRBJ2-5
clone_size: .
v_call: TRBV6-6
d_call: .
cdr3_nt: TGTGCCAGCAGCCCAAACCAAGAGACCCAGTACTTC
cdr3_aa: CASSPNQETQYF

j_call: TRBJ2-5
clone_size: .
v_call: TRBV5-4
d_call: .
cdr3_nt: TGTGCCAGCAGCTTGGCGGGGGTCCCAGTGACCCAGTACTTC
cdr3_aa: CASSLAGVPVTQYF

j_call: TRBJ2-7
clone_size: .
v_call: TRBV12-3/TRBV12-4
d_call: .
cdr3_nt: TGTGCCAGCAGTTTTAACAGTTGGCCCTACGAGCAGTACTTC
cdr3_aa: CASSFNSWPYEQYF

j_call: TRBJ1-2
clone_size: few
v_call: TRBV27
d_call: .
cdr3_nt: TGTGCCAGCAGTCAGACGGGGAACTATGGCTACACCTTC
cdr3_aa: CASSQTGNYGYTF

j_call: TRBJ1-6
clone_size: .
v_call: TRBV3-1
d_call: .
cdr3_nt: TGTGCCAGCAGCCAAGCGGGGGGCATTTCACCCCTCCACTTT
cdr3_aa: CASSQAGGISPLHF

j_call: TRBJ1-4
clone_size: .
v_call: TRBV2
d_call: .
cdr3_nt: TGTGCCAGCAGTGAAACGGGGGTTGAAAAACTGTTTTTT
cdr3_aa: CASSETGVEKLFF

j_call: TRBJ2-5
clone_size: .
v_call: TRBV7-9
d_call: .
cdr3_nt: TGTGCCAGCAGCTTAGCGCGCGGGTGGGAGACCCAGTACTTC
cdr3_aa: CASSLARGWETQYF

j_call: TRBJ1-2
clone_size: .
v_call: TRBV20-1
d_call: .
cdr3_nt: TGCAGTGCTAGTGGCAGATGGGGCTACACCTTC
cdr3_aa: CSASGRWGYTF

j_call: TRBJ2-3
clone_size: .
v_call: TRBV29-1
d_call: TRBD1
cdr3_nt: TGCAGCGTTCGACAGGGTCGGGGCACAGATACGCAGTATTTT
cdr3_aa: CSVRQGRGTDTQYF

j_call: TRBJ2-5
clone_size: .
v_call: TRBV21-1
d_call: .
cdr3_nt: TGTGCCAGCAGCAAAGCCCCTTCGGTTGGGGGGACCCAGTACTTC
cdr3_aa: CASSKAPSVGGTQYF

j_call: TRBJ2-1
clone_size: .
v_call: TRBV29-1
d_call: .
cdr3_nt: TGCAGCGTTGGAAGCAGACAGGTGGATTCCAATGAGCAGTTCTTC
cdr3_aa: CSVGSRQVDSNEQFF

j_call: TRBJ1-2
clone_size: .
v_call: TRBV10-2
d_call: .
cdr3_nt: TGCGCCACCGGGGCCGTCGGACAGTATGGCTACACCTTC
cdr3_aa: CATGAVGQYGYTF

j_call: TRBJ2-3
clone_size: once
v_call: TRBV20-1
d_call: .
cdr3_nt: TGCAGTGCTAGAGCGGCAGATACGCAGTATTTT
cdr3_aa: CSARAADTQYF

j_call: TRBJ2-1
clone_size: .
v_call: TRBV12-3/TRBV12-4
d_call: TRBD1
cdr3_nt: TGTGCCAGCAGTCCCGACAGGGACATCAATGAGCAGTTCTTC
cdr3_aa: CASSPDRDINEQFF

j_call: TRBJ1-2
clone_size: .
v_call: TRBV15
d_call: .
cdr3_nt: TGTGCCACCAGCAGAGAGGGAGCTGGCAGGGGAAACTATGGCTACACCTTC
cdr3_aa: CATSREGAGRGNYGYTF

j_call: TRBJ2-1
clone_size: .
v_call: TRBV5-4
d_call: .
cdr3_nt: TGTGCCAGCAGCTTGGGTCAGTCCAGGGGTCTCTTC
cdr3_aa: CASSLGQSRGLF

j_call: TRBJ2-7
clone_size: .
v_call: TRBV16
d_call: TRBD2
cdr3_nt: TGTGCCAGCAGCACCGCGGGGGGCTTAGGGTACGAGCAGTACTTC
cdr3_aa: CASSTAGGLGYEQYF

j_call: TRBJ2-7
clone_size: .
v_call: TRBV12-3/TRBV12-4
d_call: .
cdr3_nt: TGTGCCAGCAGTTACCGGGTCCCTGCTAATGAGCAGTACTTC
cdr3_aa: CASSYRVPANEQYF

j_call: TRBJ2-7
clone_size: .
v_call: TRBV2
d_call: .
cdr3_nt: TGTGCCAGCAAGGACAATTCCTACGAGCAGTACTTC
cdr3_aa: CASKDNSYEQYF

j_call: TRBJ2-1
clone_size: .
v_call: TRBV20-1
d_call: .
cdr3_nt: TGCAGTGCTAGGGCCTTCGGAGGGACCTACAATGAGCAGTTCTTC
cdr3_aa: CSARAFGGTYNEQFF

j_call: TRBJ1-1
clone_size: .
v_call: TRBV29-1
d_call: .
cdr3_nt: TGCAGCGTTGTCAGGGGTTCTAGCACTGAAGCTTTCTTT
cdr3_aa: CSVVRGSSTEAFF

j_call: TRBJ1-1
clone_size: .
v_call: TRBV5-6
d_call: .
cdr3_nt: TGTGCCAGCGTCGGGGGGGCATTGAGTACTGAAGCTTTCTTT
cdr3_aa: CASVGGALSTEAFF

j_call: TRBJ2-5
clone_size: .
v_call: TRBV2
d_call: .
cdr3_nt: TGTGCCAGCCTTCGAGGAGAGACCCAGTACTTC
cdr3_aa: CASLRGETQYF

j_call: TRBJ2-3
clone_size: .
v_call: TRBV20-1
d_call: TRBD2
cdr3_nt: TGCAGTGCTATTAGCGGGGGGCGGAGCACAGATACGCAGTATTTT
cdr3_aa: CSAISGGRSTDTQYF

j_call: TRBJ2-1
clone_size: .
v_call: TRBV20-1
d_call: .
cdr3_nt: TGCAGTGCTAGAGACCCTCTACGGGGTGAGCAGTTCTTC
cdr3_aa: CSARDPLRGEQFF

j_call: TRBJ1-1
clone_size: .
v_call: TRBV20-1
d_call: .
cdr3_nt: TGCAGTGCTAGAGATCGTGGGGGCAACACTGAAGCTTTCTTT
cdr3_aa: CSARDRGGNTEAFF

j_call: TRBJ2-7
clone_size: .
v_call: TRBV28
d_call: TRBD2
cdr3_nt: TGTGCCACCTTAGGGGCGCGGGGGAACTCCTACGAGCAGTACTTC
cdr3_aa: CATLGARGNSYEQYF

j_call: TRBJ2-2
clone_size: .
v_call: TRBV29-1
d_call: .
cdr3_nt: TGCAGCGTTGGGAGGAACACCGGGGAGCTGTTTTTT
cdr3_aa: CSVGRNTGELFF

j_call: TRBJ2-5
clone_size: .
v_call: TRBV11-2
d_call: .
cdr3_nt: TGTGCCAGCAGCTTAGTCGAACTGGGGAAAGAGACCCAGTACTTC
cdr3_aa: CASSLVELGKETQYF

j_call: TRBJ2-3
clone_size: .
v_call: TRBV11-2
d_call: .
cdr3_nt: TGTGCCAGCAGCCCCGGACACCTGAGCACAGATACGCAGTATTTT
cdr3_aa: CASSPGHLSTDTQYF

j_call: TRBJ2-1
clone_size: once
v_call: TRBV21-1
d_call: .
cdr3_nt: TGTGCCAGCAGCGGACAGTACAATGAGCAGTTCTTC
cdr3_aa: CASSGQYNEQFF

j_call: TRBJ1-2
clone_size: .
v_call: TRBV19
d_call: TRBD1
cdr3_nt: TGTGCCAGTAGTCTTCGGACAGGGGTGAACTATGGCTACACCTTC
cdr3_aa: CASSLRTGVNYGYTF

j_call: TRBJ2-3
clone_size: once
v_call: TRBV5-6
d_call: .
cdr3_nt: TGTGCCAGCAGCTTGGGGCCCTTAAGCACAGATACGCAGTATTTT
cdr3_aa: CASSLGPLSTDTQYF

j_call: TRBJ2-5
clone_size: .
v_call: TRBV29-1
d_call: .
cdr3_nt: TGCAGCGTTGTATTTGAGAGGGCCCTCCAAGAGACCCAGTACTTC
cdr3_aa: CSVVFERALQETQYF

j_call: TRBJ2-3
clone_size: .
v_call: TRBV20-1
d_call: .
cdr3_nt: TGCAGTGCTAGAAGCCTTGCGACAGATACGCAGTATTTT
cdr3_aa: CSARSLATDTQYF

j_call: TRBJ1-1
clone_size: .
v_call: TRBV29-1
d_call: .
cdr3_nt: TGCAGCGTTACCTGGGGAGCGGGTGAAGCTTTCTTT
cdr3_aa: CSVTWGAGEAFF

j_call: TRBJ1-1
clone_size: .
v_call: TRBV3-1
d_call: .
cdr3_nt: TGTGCCAGCAGCCAAGGAGGCGTGAACACTGAAGCTTTCTTT
cdr3_aa: CASSQGGVNTEAFF

j_call: TRBJ2-1
clone_size: .
v_call: TRBV11-2
d_call: TRBD2
cdr3_nt: TGTGCCAGCAGCCCCGGACTAGCCCACAATGAGCAGTTCTTC
cdr3_aa: CASSPGLAHNEQFF

j_call: TRBJ1-2
clone_size: .
v_call: TRBV9
d_call: .
cdr3_nt: TGTGCCAGCAGCGTAGGGGGGGATGGCTACACCTTC
cdr3_aa: CASSVGGDGYTF

j_call: TRBJ2-3
clone_size: .
v_call: TRBV18
d_call: .
cdr3_nt: TGTGCCAGCTCACCGGCCCGGGGGCCGAGGGTAGATACGCAGTATTTT
cdr3_aa: CASSPARGPRVDTQYF

j_call: TRBJ2-1
clone_size: once
v_call: TRBV6-5
d_call: .
cdr3_nt: TGTGCGACCAGAAGGGAGCGCGAGCAGTTCTTC
cdr3_aa: CATRREREQFF

j_call: TRBJ2-3
clone_size: .
v_call: TRBV12-3/TRBV12-4
d_call: .
cdr3_nt: TGTGCCAGCAGTTGGGGTAATAGCGAGAAAGATACGCAGTATTTT
cdr3_aa: CASSWGNSEKDTQYF

j_call: TRBJ2-2
clone_size: once
v_call: TRBV29-1
d_call: TRBD2
cdr3_nt: TGCAGCGTTAAGGGGAGGGCGAACACCGGGGAGCTGTTTTTT
cdr3_aa: CSVKGRANTGELFF

j_call: TRBJ2-3
clone_size: once
v_call: TRBV9
d_call: .
cdr3_nt: TGTGCCAGCAGCCCCGAATGGCGGGGCACAGATACGCAGTATTTT
cdr3_aa: CASSPEWRGTDTQYF